Presented here are 3 T cell receptor beta chains from one specimen sequenced in a study of OX40 agonist ivuxolimab in advanced cancers. Here immunoSEQ multiplex PCR was the method, and the copy in TCRdb shows in-frame clones only, minus some. Here the sample spans tens of thousands of clones, roughly nine tenths being singletons. The material was CD4+ or CD8+ T cells sorted from blood, obtained in a trial of the OX40 agonist ivuxolimab. These receptors were obtained from an adult with an advanced solid tumor such as melanoma, head and neck, liver or kidney cancer.

CDR3 region: CASSLKAGRKETQYF. The CDR3 nucleotides are TGTGCCAGCAGTTTAAAGGCGGGGAGGAAAGAGACCCAGTACTTC. The genes are TRBV27 and TRBJ2-5; a weak D match, TRBD2 (6 bases). The CDR3 is 15 residues long. V lost 2 bases and J lost 3, with 13 bases in between. Germline values: CDR1 MNHEY, CDR2 SMNVEV (reference sequence).

The chain has TRBV27 and TRBJ1-5; D may be TRBD1 (5 bases). The length of the CDR3 is 15 residues. V lost 7 bases, J lost 0 bases, and 13 bases lay in between. Germline loops: CDR1 MNHEY, CDR2 SMNVEV (reference sequence). The CDR3 nucleotides are TGTGCCAGCAAATCGGGGGGATATAGCAATCAGCCCCAGCATTTT. It yields the protein CASKSGGYSNQPQHF.

This clone was picked up one time. The genes are TRBV7-3 and TRBJ1-5, with 9 bases matching TRBD1. CDR1 and CDR2 (germline): SGHTA, FQGTGA. There are 14 residues in the CDR3. The J segment lost 10 bases and the V segment lost 3 bases, leaving 7 bases of the junction unmatched. The CDR3 nucleotides are TGTGCCAGCAGCTTGGACGGACAGGGGACTCCCCAGCATTTT. Translation: CASSLDGQGTPQHF.